The 19 T cell receptor beta chains in this list originate from one sample, sequenced in a study of cytomegalovirus exposure and HLA in healthy donors. PCR involved 60 Vbeta and 13 Jbeta primers. Profiled with immunoSEQ multiplex PCR; TCRdb holds only in-frame clones, not every one. Of about 300,000 clones listed, 86% are singletons. The sample comprised PBMCs. The receptors stem from a man aged 40-49 years in good health and CMV-seropositive.

The chain employs TRBV7-9 and TRBJ1-5; D not resolved. V shed 3 bases and J shed 4 bases, with 7 bases lying between them. Germline loops: CDR1 SEHNR, CDR2 FQNEAQ (reference sequence). The CDR3 covers 13 residues. For the CDR3, the DNA is TGTGCCAGCAGCTTGGTTGAGAATCAGCCCCAGCATTTT. It encodes CASSLVENQPQHF. Looking up the rest from reference TRBV7-9 and TRBJ1-5 gives the full variable domain: DTGVSQNPRHKITKRGQNVTFRCDPISEHNRLYWYRQTLGQGPEFLTYFQNEAQLEKSRLLSDRFSAERPKGSFSTLEIQRTEQGDSAMYLCASSLVENQPQHFGDGTRLSIL.

The rearrangement joins TRBV7-3 to TRBJ2-7, with 10 bases lining up with TRBD1. Looked up from germline, CDR1 is SGHTA and CDR2 is FQGTGA. After removal of 0 bases from V and 5 bases from J, the junction contained 4 bases not matched to a gene. CDR3 length equals 15 residues. The CDR3 DNA follows: TGTGCCAGCAGCTTAACCAGGGACAGGGGCCACGAGCAGTACTTC. Translating it yields CASSLTRDRGHEQYF.

This chain connects TRBV15 to TRBJ2-1; D ambiguous. The length of the CDR3 is 16 residues. V was shortened by 0 bases and J by 2 bases, with 11 bases between the two germline ends. CDR1 and CDR2 (germline): LNHNV, YYDKDF (reference sequence). CDR3 nucleotide sequence: TGTGCCACCAGCAGAGATAAATCAGGCCCCTACAATGAGCAGTTCTTC. Protein sequence: CATSRDKSGPYNEQFF. Drawing the rest from reference TRBV15 and TRBJ2-1, the complete variable domain is DAMVIQNPRYQVTQFGKPVTLSCSQTLNHNVMYWYQQKSSQAPKLLFHYYDKDFNNEADTPDNFQSRRPNTSFCFLDIRSPGLGDTAMYLCATSRDKSGPYNEQFFGPGTRLTVL.

The chain joins TRBV19 to TRBJ1-3, with D unresolved. This CDR3 has 17 amino acids. CDR1 LNHDA and CDR2 SQIVND come from the germline V gene (reference sequence). V was cut by 3 bases and J by 0 bases, with 15 bases left in between. CDR3 nucleotide sequence: TGTGCCAGTAGTATCCGGCCCCCGGAGACCTCTGGAAACACCATATATTTT. Encoded protein: CASSIRPPETSGNTIYF.

The table lists this clone with a few counts. V usage is TRBV7-9 and J usage is TRBJ1-2; possibly TRBD1 for D (5 bases). The CDR3 sequence is 13 residues long. Trimming took 5 bases from V and 1 from J, leaving 8 bases between them. The germline CDR1 and CDR2 sequences are SEHNR and FQNEAQ (reference sequence). The CDR3, as DNA: TGTGCCAGCAGCCGTGACAGTAACTATGGCTACACCTTC. Its translation: CASSRDSNYGYTF. The full variable domain, in which reference TRBV7-9 and TRBJ1-2 provide the parts outside the CDR3, is DTGVSQNPRHKITKRGQNVTFRCDPISEHNRLYWYRQTLGQGPEFLTYFQNEAQLEKSRLLSDRFSAERPKGSFSTLEIQRTEQGDSAMYLCASSRDSNYGYTFGSGTRLTVV.

The chain has TRBV4-1 and TRBJ2-3; 11 bases match TRBD2. The CDR3 contains 18 residues. Germline assignment: CDR1 MGHRA and CDR2 YSYEKL. The junction had 12 bases not matched to a gene; V was cut back by 3 bases and J by 4 bases. The chain's CDR3 is CASSQGLAGGPDADTQYF. The CDR3 region has the DNA TGCGCCAGCAGCCAGGGATTAGCGGGAGGGCCGGATGCAGATACGCAGTATTTT.

Here the CDR3 reads CASRGTSQETQYF. CDR3 DNA: TGTGCCAGCAGGGGGACATCTCAGGAGACCCAGTACTTC. V usage is TRBV2 and J usage is TRBJ2-5; D is perhaps TRBD1 (6 bases). This CDR3 is built from 13 residues. Trimming left V 6 bases short and J 5 bases short, with 13 bases between. Germline loops: CDR1 SNHLY, CDR2 FYNNEI.

CDR3 amino acids: CASSHTQTSGPEQFF. CDR3 coding DNA: TGTGCCAGCAGCCATACCCAGACTAGCGGTCCTGAGCAGTTCTTC. The rearrangement joins TRBV7-6 to TRBJ2-1, with TRBD2 identical over 9 bases. There are 15 residues in the CDR3. The V gene's germline CDR1 is SGHVS and CDR2 FNYEAQ. J lost 9 bases, V lost 5 bases, and 11 bases had no gene match.

CDR3 nucleotides: TGTGCCAGCAGCCCCGGTCCTACCCGGTGGGCTTTCTTT. This translates into CASSPGPTRWAFF. The V call is TRBV7-2, the J call TRBJ1-1, with D unresolved. The germline V gene has CDR1 SGHTA and CDR2 FQGNSA. CDR3 length: 13 amino acids. V was pared by 5 bases and J by 11 bases, with 18 bases between.

This clone occurred once. The genes are TRBV15 and TRBJ2-3; 13 bases align to TRBD2. The CDR3 sequence is 16 residues long. The germline gives CDR1 LNHNV, CDR2 YYDKDF (reference sequence). The V segment lost 3 bases and the J segment 3 bases; nucleotides outside the gene matches: 3. The CDR3 DNA reads as TGTGCCACCAGCAGGACTAGCGGGAGGTCTACAGATACGCAGTATTTT. The encoded protein is CATSRTSGRSTDTQYF.

The J gene is TRBJ2-1, the V gene TRBV2; D is perhaps TRBD2 (6 bases). Trimming took 4 bases from V and 9 from J, leaving 10 bases between them. Germline assignment: CDR1 SNHLY and CDR2 FYNNEI. CDR3 size: 12 residues. Here the CDR3 reads CASSGLGVEQFF. DNA for the CDR3: TGTGCCAGCAGTGGACTAGGGGTTGAGCAGTTCTTC.

The V call is TRBV5-6, the J call TRBJ2-3; no clear D gene. The CDR3 has 15 amino acids. Germline lookup yields CDR1 SGHDT and CDR2 YYEEEE. Trimming left V 6 bases short and J 1 base short, with 15 bases between. The CDR3 loop is CASTTRLTGTDTQYF. For the CDR3, the DNA is TGTGCCAGCACCACGCGTTTGACTGGCACAGATACGCAGTATTTT. Drawing the rest from reference TRBV5-6 and TRBJ2-3, the complete variable domain is DAGVTQSPTHLIKTRGQQVTLRCSPKSGHDTVSWYQQALGQGPQFIFQYYEEEERQRGNFPDRFSGHQFPNYSSELNVNALLLGDSALYLCASTTRLTGTDTQYFGPGTRLTVL.

The rearrangement joins TRBV2 to TRBJ2-1; TRBD2 aligns across 8 bases. There are 15 residues in the CDR3. Germline CDR1 SNHLY, CDR2 FYNNEI. Germline trimming cut 4 bases from V and 0 bases from J; bases unmatched to any gene: 2. CDR3 DNA: TGTGCCAGCAGTGGTCTAGCGGGCTCCTACAATGAGCAGTTCTTC. Its protein is CASSGLAGSYNEQFF.

The chain is built from TRBV6-5 and TRBJ1-5; D gene unclear. Trimming pared 5 bases from V and 4 bases from J, leaving 12 bases between. There are 14 residues in the CDR3. Germline CDR1 MNHEY, CDR2 SVGAGI. CDR3 coding DNA: TGTGCCAGCAGTGACGCGGGTAGGAATCAGCCCCAGCATTTT. This gives the protein CASSDAGRNQPQHF.

This chain joins TRBV7-9 and TRBJ2-7; a possible D gene is TRBD2 (6 bases). CDR3 size: 14 residues. Germline V CDR1 and CDR2: SEHNR, FQNEAQ (reference sequence). V was cut by 4 bases and J by 1 base, with 11 bases left in between. The CDR3 here is CASSSGLLSYEQYF. Written as DNA, the CDR3 is TGTGCCAGCAGCTCGGGACTCCTGTCCTACGAGCAGTACTTC.

This chain connects TRBV5-1 to TRBJ2-7; 12 nucleotides match TRBD2. CDR3 length: 14 amino acids. CDR1 is SGHRS and CDR2 is YFSETQ in the germline V gene. V shed 4 bases, J shed 4 bases, and the junction held 3 bases outside the gene matches. The CDR3 loop is CASSPTSGRYEQYF. CDR3 coding DNA: TGCGCCAGCAGCCCGACTAGCGGGAGATACGAGCAGTACTTC.

The J gene is TRBJ2-1, the V gene TRBV5-1; the match to TRBD2 covers 9 bases. Germline V gene sequence: CDR1 SGHRS, CDR2 YFSETQ. V lost 0 bases to trimming and J lost 4 bases; unmatched junction nucleotides: 5. The CDR3 has 16 residues. The CDR3 DNA reads as TGCGCCAGCAGCTTGGCCGATAGCGGGAGTTACAATGAGCAGTTCTTC. This sequence encodes CASSLADSGSYNEQFF.

This clone was observed a handful of times. The chain carries TRBV5-8 and TRBJ2-7; D is unresolved. The germline V and J ends were trimmed by 0 bases and 9 bases, with 7 bases remaining between them. Germline-derived CDR1 and CDR2 are SGHTS and YDEGEE. The CDR3 covers 11 residues. In DNA form, the CDR3 reads TGTGCCAGCAGCTTGGCCGTCTTGCAGTACTTC. Amino acids: CASSLAVLQYF.

The rearrangement links TRBV28 to TRBJ2-3; D gene uncertain. Germline loops: CDR1 MDHEN, CDR2 SYDVKM. The CDR3 loop spans 14 amino acids. Trimming stripped 4 bases from V and 3 bases from J, with 11 bases between. The CDR3, as DNA: TGTGCCAGCAGTTACAGCCGGCGAACAGATACGCAGTATTTT. It is translated as CASSYSRRTDTQYF.